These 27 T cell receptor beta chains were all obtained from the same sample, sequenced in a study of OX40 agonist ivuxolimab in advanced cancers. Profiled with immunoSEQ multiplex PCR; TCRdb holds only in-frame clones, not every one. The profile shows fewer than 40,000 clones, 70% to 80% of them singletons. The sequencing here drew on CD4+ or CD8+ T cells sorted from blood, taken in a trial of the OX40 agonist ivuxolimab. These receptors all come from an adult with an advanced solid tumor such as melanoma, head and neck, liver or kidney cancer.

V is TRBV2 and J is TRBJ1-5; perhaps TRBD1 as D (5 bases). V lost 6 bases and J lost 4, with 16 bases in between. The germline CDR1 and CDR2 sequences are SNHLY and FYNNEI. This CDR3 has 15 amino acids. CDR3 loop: CASRQGKVQNQPQHF. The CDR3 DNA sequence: TGTGCCAGCAGGCAGGGTAAGGTTCAAAATCAGCCCCAGCATTTT.

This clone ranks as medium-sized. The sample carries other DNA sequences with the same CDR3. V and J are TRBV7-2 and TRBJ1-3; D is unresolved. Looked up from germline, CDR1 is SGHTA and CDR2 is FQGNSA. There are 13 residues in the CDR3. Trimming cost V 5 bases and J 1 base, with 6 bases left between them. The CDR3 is CASSPDSGNTIYF. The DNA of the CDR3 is TGTGCCAGCAGCCCCGATTCTGGAAACACCATATATTTT.

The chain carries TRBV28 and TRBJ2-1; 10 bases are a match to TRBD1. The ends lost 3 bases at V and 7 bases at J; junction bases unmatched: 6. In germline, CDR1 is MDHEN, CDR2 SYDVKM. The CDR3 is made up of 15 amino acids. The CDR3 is CASSLMTGGRNEQFF. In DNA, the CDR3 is TGTGCCAGCAGTTTGATGACAGGGGGCCGGAATGAGCAGTTCTTC.

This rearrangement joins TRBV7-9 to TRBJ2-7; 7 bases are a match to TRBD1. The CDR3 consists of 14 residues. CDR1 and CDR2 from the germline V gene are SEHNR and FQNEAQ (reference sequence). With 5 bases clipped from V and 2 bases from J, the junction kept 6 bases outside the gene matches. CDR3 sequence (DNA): TGTGCCAGCAGCAAAGACAGGGCGACCTACGAGCAGTACTTC. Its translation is CASSKDRATYEQYF. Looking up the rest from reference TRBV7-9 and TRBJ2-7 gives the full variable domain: DTGVSQNPRHKITKRGQNVTFRCDPISEHNRLYWYRQTLGQGPEFLTYFQNEAQLEKSRLLSDRFSAERPKGSFSTLEIQRTEQGDSAMYLCASSKDRATYEQYFGPGTRLTVT.

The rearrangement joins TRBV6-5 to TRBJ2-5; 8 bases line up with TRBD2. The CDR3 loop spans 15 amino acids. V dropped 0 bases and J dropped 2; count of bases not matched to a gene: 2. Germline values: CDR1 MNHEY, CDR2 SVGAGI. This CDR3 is CASSYSGLVQETQYF. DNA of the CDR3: TGTGCCAGCAGTTACTCGGGACTAGTTCAAGAGACCCAGTACTTC.

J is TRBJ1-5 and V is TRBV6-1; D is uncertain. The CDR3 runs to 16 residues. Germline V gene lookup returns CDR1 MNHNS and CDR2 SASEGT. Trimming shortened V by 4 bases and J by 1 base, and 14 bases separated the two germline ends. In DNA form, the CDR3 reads TGTGCCAGCAGTGCCGACTCGGGAGCAAGCAATCAGCCCCAGCATTTT. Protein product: CASSADSGASNQPQHF.

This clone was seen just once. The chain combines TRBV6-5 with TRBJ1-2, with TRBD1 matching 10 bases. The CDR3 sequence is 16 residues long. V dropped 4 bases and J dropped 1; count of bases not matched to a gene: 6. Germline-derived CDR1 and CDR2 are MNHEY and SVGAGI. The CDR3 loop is CASSSPRTGGNYGYTF. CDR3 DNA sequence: TGTGCCAGCAGTTCTCCCCGGACAGGGGGTAACTATGGCTACACCTTC.

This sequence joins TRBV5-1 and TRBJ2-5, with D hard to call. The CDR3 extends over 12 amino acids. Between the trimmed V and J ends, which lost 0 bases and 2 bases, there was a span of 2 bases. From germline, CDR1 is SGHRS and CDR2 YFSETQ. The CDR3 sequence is CASSLAQETQYF. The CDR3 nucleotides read TGCGCCAGCAGCTTGGCTCAAGAGACCCAGTACTTC.

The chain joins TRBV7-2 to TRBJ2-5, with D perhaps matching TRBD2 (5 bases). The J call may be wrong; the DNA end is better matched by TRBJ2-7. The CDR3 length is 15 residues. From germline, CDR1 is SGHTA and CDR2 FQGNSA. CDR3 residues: CASSQASPSSYEQYF. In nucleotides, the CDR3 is TGTGCCAGCAGCCAAGCTAGCCCCAGCTCCTACGAGCAGTACTTC.

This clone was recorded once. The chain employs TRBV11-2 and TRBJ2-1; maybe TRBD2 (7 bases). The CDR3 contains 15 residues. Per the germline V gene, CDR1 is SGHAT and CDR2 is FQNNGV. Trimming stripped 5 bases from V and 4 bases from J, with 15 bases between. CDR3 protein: CASSGGRGPYNEQFF. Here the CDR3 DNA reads TGTGCCAGCAGCGGAGGGCGGGGGCCATACAATGAGCAGTTCTTC.

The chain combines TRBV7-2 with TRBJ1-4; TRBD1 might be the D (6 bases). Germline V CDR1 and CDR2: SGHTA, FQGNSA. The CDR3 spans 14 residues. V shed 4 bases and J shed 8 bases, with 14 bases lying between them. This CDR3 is CASSSTGLGEKLFF. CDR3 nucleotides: TGTGCCAGCAGCTCAACAGGGCTTGGCGAAAAACTGTTTTTT.

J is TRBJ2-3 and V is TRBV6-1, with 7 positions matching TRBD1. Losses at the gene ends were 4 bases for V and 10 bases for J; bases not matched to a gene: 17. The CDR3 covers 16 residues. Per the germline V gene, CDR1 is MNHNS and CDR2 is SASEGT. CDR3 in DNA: TGTGCCAGCAGTGTCGGAGTAGGACAGGTCCGAGGGTCGCAGTATTTT. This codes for CASSVGVGQVRGSQYF.

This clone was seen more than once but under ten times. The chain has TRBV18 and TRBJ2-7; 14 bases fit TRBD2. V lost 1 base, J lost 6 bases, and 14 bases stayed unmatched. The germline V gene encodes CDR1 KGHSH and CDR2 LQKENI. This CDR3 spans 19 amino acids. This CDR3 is CASSPLLASGLAGEREQYF. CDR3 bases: TGTGCCAGCTCACCACTGTTAGCCTCGGGACTAGCGGGAGAACGCGAGCAGTACTTC. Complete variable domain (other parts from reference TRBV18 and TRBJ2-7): NAGVMQNPRHLVRRRGQEARLRCSPMKGHSHVYWYRQLPEEGLKFMVYLQKENIIDESGMPKERFSAEFPKEGPSILRIQQVVRGDSAAYFCASSPLLASGLAGEREQYFGPGTRLTVT.

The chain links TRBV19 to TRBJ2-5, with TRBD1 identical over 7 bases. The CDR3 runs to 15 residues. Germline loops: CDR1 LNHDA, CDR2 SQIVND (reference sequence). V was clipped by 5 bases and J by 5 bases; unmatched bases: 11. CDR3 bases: TGTGCCAGTAGTTTAAACTCCGGGACAGTCGAGACCCAGTACTTC. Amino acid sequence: CASSLNSGTVETQYF.

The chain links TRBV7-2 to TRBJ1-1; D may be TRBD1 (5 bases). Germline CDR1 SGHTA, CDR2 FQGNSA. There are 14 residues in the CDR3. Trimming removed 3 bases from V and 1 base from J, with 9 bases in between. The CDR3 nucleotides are TGTGCCAGCAGCTTGCACAGGAAGAACACTGAAGCTTTCTTT. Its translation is CASSLHRKNTEAFF.

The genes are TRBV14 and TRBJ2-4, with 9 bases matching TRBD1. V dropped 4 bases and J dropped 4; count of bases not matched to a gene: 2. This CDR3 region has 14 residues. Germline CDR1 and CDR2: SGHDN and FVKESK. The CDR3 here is CASSRGTGKNIQYF. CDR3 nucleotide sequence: TGTGCCAGCAGCCGAGGGACAGGGAAAAACATTCAGTACTTC.

CDR3 residues: CASRGSGSPTQYF. DNA of the CDR3: TGTGCCAGCAGGGGTAGCGGGAGTCCCACCCAGTACTTC. The chain joins TRBV6-5 to TRBJ2-5, with TRBD2 matching 9 bases. V trimming: 6 bases; J trimming: 8 bases; junction bases outside the gene matches: 7. Germline V gene sequence: CDR1 MNHEY, CDR2 SVGAGI. The CDR3 spans 13 residues.

In DNA form, the CDR3 reads TGTGCCAGCAGCTGGGACAGAAACACTGAAGCTTTCTTT. Translated, it gives CASSWDRNTEAFF. The chain joins TRBV5-4 to TRBJ1-1; 7 nucleotides align to TRBD1. Germline CDR1 reads SGHNT; CDR2 reads YYREEE (reference sequence). The junction had 1 base not matched to a gene; V was cut back by 3 bases and J by 2 bases. The CDR3 covers 13 residues.

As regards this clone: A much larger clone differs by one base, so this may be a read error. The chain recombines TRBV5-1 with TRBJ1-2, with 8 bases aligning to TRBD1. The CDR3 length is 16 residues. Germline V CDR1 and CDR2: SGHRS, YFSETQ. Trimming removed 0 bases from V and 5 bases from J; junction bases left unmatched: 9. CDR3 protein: CASSLGGSTGDYGYTF. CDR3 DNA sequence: TGCGCCAGCAGCTTGGGGGGCTCGACAGGGGATTATGGCTACACCTTC.

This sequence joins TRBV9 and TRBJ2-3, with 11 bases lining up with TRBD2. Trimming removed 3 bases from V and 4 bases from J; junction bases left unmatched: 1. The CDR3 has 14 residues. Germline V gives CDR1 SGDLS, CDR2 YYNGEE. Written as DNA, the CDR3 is TGTGCCAGCAGCGCTAGCGGGAGGCCAGATACGCAGTATTTT. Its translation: CASSASGRPDTQYF.

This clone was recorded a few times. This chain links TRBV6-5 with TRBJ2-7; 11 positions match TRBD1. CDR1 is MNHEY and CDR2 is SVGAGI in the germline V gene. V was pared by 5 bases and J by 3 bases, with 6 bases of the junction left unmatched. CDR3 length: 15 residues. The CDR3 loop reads CASSADRGLLYEQYF. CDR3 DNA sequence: TGTGCCAGCAGTGCGGACAGGGGGCTTCTCTACGAGCAGTACTTC.

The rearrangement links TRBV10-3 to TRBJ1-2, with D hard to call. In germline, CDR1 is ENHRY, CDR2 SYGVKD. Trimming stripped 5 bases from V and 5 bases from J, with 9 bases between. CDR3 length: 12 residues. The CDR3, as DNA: TGTGCCATCAGTCGGACGGCGTATGGCTACACCTTC. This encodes CAISRTAYGYTF.

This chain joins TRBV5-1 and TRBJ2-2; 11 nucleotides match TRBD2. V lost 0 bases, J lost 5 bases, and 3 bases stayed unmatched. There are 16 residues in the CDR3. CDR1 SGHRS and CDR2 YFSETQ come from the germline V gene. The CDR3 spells CASSLASGRRTGELFF. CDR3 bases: TGCGCCAGCAGCTTGGCTAGCGGGAGGAGAACCGGGGAGCTGTTTTTT.

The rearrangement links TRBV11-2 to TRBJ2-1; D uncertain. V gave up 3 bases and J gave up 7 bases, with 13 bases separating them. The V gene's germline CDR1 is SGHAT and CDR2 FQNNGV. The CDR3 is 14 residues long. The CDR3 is CASSFFRDSNEQFF. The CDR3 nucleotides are TGTGCCAGCAGCTTTTTCCGAGACTCGAATGAGCAGTTCTTC.

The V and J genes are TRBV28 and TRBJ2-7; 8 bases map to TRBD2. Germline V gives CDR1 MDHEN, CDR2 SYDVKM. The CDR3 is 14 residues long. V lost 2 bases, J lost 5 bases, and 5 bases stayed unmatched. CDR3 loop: CASSLRLAKHEQYF. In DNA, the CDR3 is TGTGCCAGCAGTTTACGACTAGCGAAGCACGAGCAGTACTTC.

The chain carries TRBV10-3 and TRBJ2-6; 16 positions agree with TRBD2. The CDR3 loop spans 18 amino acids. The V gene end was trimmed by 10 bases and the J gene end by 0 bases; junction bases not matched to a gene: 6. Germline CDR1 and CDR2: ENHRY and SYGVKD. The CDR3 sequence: CATRGLAGGISGANVLTF. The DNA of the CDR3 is TGTGCCACGAGGGGACTAGCGGGAGGGATCTCTGGGGCCAACGTCCTGACTTTC.

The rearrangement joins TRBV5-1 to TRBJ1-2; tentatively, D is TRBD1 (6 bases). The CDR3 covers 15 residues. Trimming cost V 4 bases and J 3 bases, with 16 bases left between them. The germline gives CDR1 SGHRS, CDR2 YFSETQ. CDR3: CASSPEPQGYYGYTF. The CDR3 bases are TGCGCCAGCAGCCCCGAGCCACAGGGATACTATGGCTACACCTTC. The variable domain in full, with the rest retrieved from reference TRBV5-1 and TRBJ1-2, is KAGVTQTPRYLIKTRGQQVTLSCSPISGHRSVSWYQQTPGQGLQFLFEYFSETQRNKGNFPGRFSGRQFSNSRSEMNVSTLELGDSALYLCASSPEPQGYYGYTFGSGTRLTVV.